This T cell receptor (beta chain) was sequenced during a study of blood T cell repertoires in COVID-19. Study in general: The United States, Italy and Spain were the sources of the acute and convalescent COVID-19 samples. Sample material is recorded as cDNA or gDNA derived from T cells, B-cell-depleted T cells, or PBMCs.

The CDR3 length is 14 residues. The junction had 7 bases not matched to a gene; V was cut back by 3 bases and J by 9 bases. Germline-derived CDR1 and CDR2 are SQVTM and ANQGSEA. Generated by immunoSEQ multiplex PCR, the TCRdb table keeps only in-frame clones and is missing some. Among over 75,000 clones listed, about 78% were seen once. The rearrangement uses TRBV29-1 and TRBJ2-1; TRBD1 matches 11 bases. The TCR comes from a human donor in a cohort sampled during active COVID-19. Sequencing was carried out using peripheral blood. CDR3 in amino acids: CSVERDRGGSEQFF. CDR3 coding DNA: TGCAGCGTTGAGAGGGACAGGGGGGGGAGTGAGCAGTTCTTC.